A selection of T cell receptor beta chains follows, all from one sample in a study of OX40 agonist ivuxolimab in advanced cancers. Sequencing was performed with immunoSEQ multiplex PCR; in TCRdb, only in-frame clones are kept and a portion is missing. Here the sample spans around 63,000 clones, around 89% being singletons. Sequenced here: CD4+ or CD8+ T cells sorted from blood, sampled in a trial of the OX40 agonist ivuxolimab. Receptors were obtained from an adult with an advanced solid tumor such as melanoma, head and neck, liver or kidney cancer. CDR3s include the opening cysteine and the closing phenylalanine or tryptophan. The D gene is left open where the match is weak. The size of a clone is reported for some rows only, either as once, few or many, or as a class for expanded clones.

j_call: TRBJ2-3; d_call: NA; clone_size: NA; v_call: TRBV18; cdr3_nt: TGTGCCAGCTCACAGAGCACAGATACGCAGTATTTT; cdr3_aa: CASSQSTDTQYF
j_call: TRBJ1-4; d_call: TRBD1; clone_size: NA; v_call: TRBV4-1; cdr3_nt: TGCGCCAGCAGCCAAGGGGTCTTAGGGGGCCTAATCGGGGAAAAACTGTTTTTT; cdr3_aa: CASSQGVLGGLIGEKLFF
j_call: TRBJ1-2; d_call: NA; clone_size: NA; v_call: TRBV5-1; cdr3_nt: TGCGCCAGCAGCATTGGGACTGAGCGGTCCGTCAACTATGGCTACACCTTC; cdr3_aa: CASSIGTERSVNYGYTF
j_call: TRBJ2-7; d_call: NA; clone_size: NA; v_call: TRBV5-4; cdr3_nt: TGTGCCACACGAAGCGGGTCCAGCTCCTACGAGCAGTACTTC; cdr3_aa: CATRSGSSSYEQYF
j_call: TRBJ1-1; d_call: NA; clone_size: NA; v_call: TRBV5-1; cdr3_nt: TGCGCCAGCAGCTTGACGGGGGACACTGAAGCTTTCTTT; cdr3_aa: CASSLTGDTEAFF
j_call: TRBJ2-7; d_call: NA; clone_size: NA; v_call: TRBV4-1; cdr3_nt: TGCGCCAGCAGCCAATCAGGAACTCCCAGGGAGCAGTACTTC; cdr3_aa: CASSQSGTPREQYF
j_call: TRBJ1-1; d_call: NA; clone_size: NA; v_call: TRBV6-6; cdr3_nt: TGTGCCAGCAGTCCTATAGAAAACACTGAAGCTTTCTTT; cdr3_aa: CASSPIENTEAFF
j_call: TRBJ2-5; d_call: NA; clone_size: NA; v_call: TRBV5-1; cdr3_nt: TGCGCCAGCAGCGATCGGGCAGGGGCAGAGACCCAGTACTTC; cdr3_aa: CASSDRAGAETQYF
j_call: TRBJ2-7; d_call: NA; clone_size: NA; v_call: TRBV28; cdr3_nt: TGTGCCAGCAGTTTCACCACTATGGACTACGAGCAGTACTTC; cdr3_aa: CASSFTTMDYEQYF
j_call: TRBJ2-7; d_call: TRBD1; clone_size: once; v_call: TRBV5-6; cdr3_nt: TGTGCCAGCAGCCGCTCTCCACAGGGGCTGGACGAGCAGTACTTC; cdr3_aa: CASSRSPQGLDEQYF
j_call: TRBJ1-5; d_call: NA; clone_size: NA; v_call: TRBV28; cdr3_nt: TGTGCCAGCAGTTCTATTCAAGCCAATCAGCCCCAGCATTTT; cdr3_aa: CASSSIQANQPQHF
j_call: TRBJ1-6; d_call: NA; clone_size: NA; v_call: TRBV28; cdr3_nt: TGTGCCAGCTCCCCTCCCGTCCCCGGACAGCGTAATTCACCCCTCCACTTT; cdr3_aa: CASSPPVPGQRNSPLHF
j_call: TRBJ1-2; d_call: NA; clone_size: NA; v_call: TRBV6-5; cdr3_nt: TGTGCCAGCAGTTACGCGGGGGCTCCCGAAAACTATGGCTACACCTTC; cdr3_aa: CASSYAGAPENYGYTF
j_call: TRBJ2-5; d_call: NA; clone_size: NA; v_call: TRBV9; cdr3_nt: TGTGCCAGCAGCTATTCAGTGGGAGTTGGAGAGACCCAGTACTTC; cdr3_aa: CASSYSVGVGETQYF
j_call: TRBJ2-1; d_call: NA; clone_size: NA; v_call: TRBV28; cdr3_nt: TGTGCCAGCAGACGGTTCCGGGACCCCGCCTTCTTC; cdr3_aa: CASRRFRDPAFF
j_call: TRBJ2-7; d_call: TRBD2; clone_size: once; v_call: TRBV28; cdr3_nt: TGTGCCAGCAGTTTGGAGAGGGCTAGCGGGATCTTGAACTTC; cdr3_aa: CASSLERASGILNF
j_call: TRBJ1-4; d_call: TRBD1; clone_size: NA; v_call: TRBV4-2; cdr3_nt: TGTGCCAGCAGCTCCCGGGACAGGGGTGCTAATGAAAAACTGTTTTTT; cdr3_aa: CASSSRDRGANEKLFF
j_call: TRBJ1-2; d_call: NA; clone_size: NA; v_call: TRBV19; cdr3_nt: TGTGCCAGTAGTATATCCCCCACCATGATCCGGGCGAAGGATGGCTACACCTTC; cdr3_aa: CASSISPTMIRAKDGYTF
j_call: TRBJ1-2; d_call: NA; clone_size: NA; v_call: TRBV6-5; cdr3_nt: TGTGCCAGCAGTTACCAGGACCGCCAGGATGGCTACACCTTC; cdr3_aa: CASSYQDRQDGYTF
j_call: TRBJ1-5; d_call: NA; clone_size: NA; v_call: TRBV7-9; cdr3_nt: TGTGCCAGCAGCTTGCAGGGCGGTCAGCCCCAGCATTTT; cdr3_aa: CASSLQGGQPQHF
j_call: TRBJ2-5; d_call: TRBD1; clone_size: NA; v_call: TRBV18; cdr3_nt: TGTGCCAGCTCACCTTACCGGGACAGGATCGAGACCCAGTACTTC; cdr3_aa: CASSPYRDRIETQYF
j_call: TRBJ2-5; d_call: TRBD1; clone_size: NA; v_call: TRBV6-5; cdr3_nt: TGTGCCAGCAGTTTCTACAGGGGGCTCCGGGAGACCCAGTACTTC; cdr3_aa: CASSFYRGLRETQYF
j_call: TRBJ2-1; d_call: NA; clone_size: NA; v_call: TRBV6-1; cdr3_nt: TGTGCCAGCAGACCGACTAGGACCGCTTACAATGAGCAGTTCTTC; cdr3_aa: CASRPTRTAYNEQFF
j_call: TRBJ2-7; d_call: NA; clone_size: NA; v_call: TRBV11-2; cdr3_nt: TGTGCCAGCAGCCCCGCCGCAAGCGTCTACGAGCAGTACTTC; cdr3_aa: CASSPAASVYEQYF
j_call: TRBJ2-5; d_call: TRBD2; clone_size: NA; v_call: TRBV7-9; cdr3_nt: TGTGCCAGCAGCCCCTCTAGCGGGGGGCTTCGGGATCAAGAGACCCAGTACTTC; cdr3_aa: CASSPSSGGLRDQETQYF
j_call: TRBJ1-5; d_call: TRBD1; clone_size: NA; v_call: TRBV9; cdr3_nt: TGTGCCAGCAGCGCCGGGACAGGGAGCAATCAGCCCCAGCATTTT; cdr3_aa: CASSAGTGSNQPQHF
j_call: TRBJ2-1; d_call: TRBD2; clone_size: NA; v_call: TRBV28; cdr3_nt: TGTGCCAGCAGTTCTCCGGGACTAGCGGGGGGACCATACAATGAGCAGTTCTTC; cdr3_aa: CASSSPGLAGGPYNEQFF